The following is a TCR beta chain sequence with its context. Its antigen remains unidentified. Per-nucleotide qualities are absent, and no much larger clonotype sits a single base away. This record belongs to a study of early T cells in non-severe SARS-CoV-2 infection (dated by TCRdb to the early 2020s). For context, the study as a whole: Bulk RNA from unsorted whole blood was used for TCR sequencing, so alpha and beta chains could not be paired. Study-wide findings and limitations: VDJdb matching was skewed toward anti-spike CD8 responses, so virus-specific expansions were likely underestimated and private and CD4 specificities were missed.

A case-control design nested within a healthcare worker cohort in London, UK, was used, with weekly nasopharyngeal swab PCR tests and blood sampling performed. Between 23 and 31 March 2020, the week of the UK lockdown, healthcare workers were enrolled and then followed up weekly for as long as 16 weeks. The library was prepared using 5' RACE. The instrument given in TCRdb is NextSeq 500. Unique molecular identifiers were attached to individual cDNA molecules in the TCR library protocol so that sequencing error and PCR bias could be corrected. TCR alpha and beta chains were both sequenced, and the abundances of alpha and beta sequences in each sample were closely correlated with each other. Turning to the authors' computational methods: Decombinator V4 was used to annotate TCR sequences for V gene, J gene and CDR3. TCRs were defined as expanded if a significant change between any two time points was detected under a Poisson model with p below 0.0001. Abundances of TCRs were expressed as counts per million after normalisation to the total number of TCRs sequenced in each sample. TRAV1-2 paired with TRAJ12, TRAJ20 or TRAJ33 defined MAIT TCRs, while TRAV10 paired with TRAJ18 defined iNKT TCRs. VDJdb, accessed 1 November 2021, was searched for CMV, EBV and SARS-CoV-2 annotated TCRs, with TCRs annotated for multiple antigens excluded. The public reads were reanalyzed by TCRdb: fastp trimming at Q25, MiXCR alignment, in-frame beta chains only. Each entry merges the rows of one CDR3 protein and shows their most common DNA and genes. These V and J calls rely on TCRdb rather than the paper's analysis. This sample holds approximately 70,000 distinct CDR3 sequences; under 15% were observed only once. The biggest ten clones account for 2.5% to 3% of the sample.

Sequences MDHEN (CDR1) and SYDVKM (CDR2) are obtained from the germline V gene. The CDR3 numbers 12 residues from cysteine through phenylalanine. This entry keeps only the CDR3 DNA: 36 bases, framed from base 1. V loses 11 bases, J loses 3 bases, and the germline ends lie 13 bases apart. The source is an adult who was a healthcare worker with PCR-confirmed SARS-CoV-2 infection or an uninfected control (not recorded which). The receptor chain draws on TRBV28 and TRBJ1-1, with the D gene not clear enough to name. The source material was whole blood, sampled at baseline. CDR3 region: CASLQRDTEAFF. The DNA sequence is as follows: TGTGCCTCCCTTCAAAGGGACACTGAAGCTTTCTTT.